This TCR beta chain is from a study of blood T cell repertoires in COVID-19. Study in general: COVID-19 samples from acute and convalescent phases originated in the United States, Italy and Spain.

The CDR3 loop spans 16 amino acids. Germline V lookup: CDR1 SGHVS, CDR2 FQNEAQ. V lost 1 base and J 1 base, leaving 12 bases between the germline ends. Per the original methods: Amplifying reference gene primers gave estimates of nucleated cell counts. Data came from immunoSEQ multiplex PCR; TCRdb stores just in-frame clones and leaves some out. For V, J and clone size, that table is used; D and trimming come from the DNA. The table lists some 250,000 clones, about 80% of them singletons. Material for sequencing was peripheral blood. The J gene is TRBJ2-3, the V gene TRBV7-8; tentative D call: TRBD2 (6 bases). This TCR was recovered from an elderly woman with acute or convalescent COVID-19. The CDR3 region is CASSLDLGEGTDTQYF. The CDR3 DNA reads TGTGCCAGCAGCTTAGATTTGGGGGAGGGCACAGATACGCAGTATTTT.